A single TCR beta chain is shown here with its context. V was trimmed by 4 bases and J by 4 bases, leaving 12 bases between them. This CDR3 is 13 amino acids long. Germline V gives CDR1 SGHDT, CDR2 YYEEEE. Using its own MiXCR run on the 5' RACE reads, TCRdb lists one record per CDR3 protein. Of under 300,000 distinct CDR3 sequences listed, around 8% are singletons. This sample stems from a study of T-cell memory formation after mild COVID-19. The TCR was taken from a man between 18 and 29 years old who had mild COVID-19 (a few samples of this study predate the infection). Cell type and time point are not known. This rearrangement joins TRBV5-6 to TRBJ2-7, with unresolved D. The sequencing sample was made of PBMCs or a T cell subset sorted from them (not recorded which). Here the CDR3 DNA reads TGTGCCAGCAGCCCATCTTGGGGATACGAGCAGTACGTC. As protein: CASSPSWGYEQYV.